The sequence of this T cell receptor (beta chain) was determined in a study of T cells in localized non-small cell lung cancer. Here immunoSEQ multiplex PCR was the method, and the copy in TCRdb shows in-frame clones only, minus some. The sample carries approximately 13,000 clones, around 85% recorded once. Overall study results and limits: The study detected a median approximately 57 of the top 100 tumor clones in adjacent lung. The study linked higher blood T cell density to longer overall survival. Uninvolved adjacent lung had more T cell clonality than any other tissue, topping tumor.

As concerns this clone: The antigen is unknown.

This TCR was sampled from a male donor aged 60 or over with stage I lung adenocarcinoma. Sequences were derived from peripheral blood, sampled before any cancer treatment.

As DNA, the CDR3 is TGTGCCAGCAGCTCAACAGGGAGCTCCTACAATGAGCAGTTCTTC. It is translated as CASSSTGSSYNEQFF. The chain combines TRBV7-7 with TRBJ2-1, with D perhaps matching TRBD1 (6 bases). Looked up from germline, CDR1 is SSHAT and CDR2 is FNYEAQ (reference sequence). CDR3 length: 15 residues. The V and J ends lost 4 bases and 0 bases respectively, with 10 bases between them.